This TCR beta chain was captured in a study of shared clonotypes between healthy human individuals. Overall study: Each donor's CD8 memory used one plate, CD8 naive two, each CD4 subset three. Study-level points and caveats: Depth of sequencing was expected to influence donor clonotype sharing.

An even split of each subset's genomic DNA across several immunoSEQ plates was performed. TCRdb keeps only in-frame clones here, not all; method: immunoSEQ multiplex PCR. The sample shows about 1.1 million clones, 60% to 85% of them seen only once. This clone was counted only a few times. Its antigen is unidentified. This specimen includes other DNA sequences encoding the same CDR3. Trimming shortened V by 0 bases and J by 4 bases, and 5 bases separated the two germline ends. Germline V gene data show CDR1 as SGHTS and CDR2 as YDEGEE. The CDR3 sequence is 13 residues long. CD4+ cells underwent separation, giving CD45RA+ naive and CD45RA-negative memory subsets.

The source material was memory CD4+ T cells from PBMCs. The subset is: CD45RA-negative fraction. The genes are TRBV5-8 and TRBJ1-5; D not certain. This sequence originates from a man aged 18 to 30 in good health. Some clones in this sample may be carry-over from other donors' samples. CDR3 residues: CASSLGVNQPQHF. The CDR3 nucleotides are TGTGCCAGCAGCTTGGGAGTTAATCAGCCCCAGCATTTT. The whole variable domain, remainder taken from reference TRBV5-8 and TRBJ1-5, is EAGVTQSPTHLIKTRGQQATLRCSPISGHTSVYWYQQALGLGLQFLLWYDEGEERNRGNFPPRFSGRQFPNYSSELNVNALELEDSALYLCASSLGVNQPQHFGDGTRLSIL.